Described below is a single TCR beta chain sequence and its context. This specimen belongs to a study of blood T cell repertoires in COVID-19. Overall study context: Researchers got acute and convalescent COVID-19 samples from the United States, Italy and Spain. From T cells, B-cell-depleted T cells, or PBMCs came the material, which was cDNA or gDNA.

Authors' data handling: Estimation of nucleated cell counts relied on the amplification of reference gene primers. Libraries were prepared by immunoSEQ multiplex PCR; TCRdb keeps only in-frame clonotypes and omits some of them. That table furnishes V, J and clone size, whereas the DNA furnished D and trimming. The data contain some 160,000 clones, about 86% of them singletons. V lost 0 bases, J lost 5 bases, and 9 bases lay in between. The CDR3 totals 14 residues. Germline assignment: CDR1 KGHDR and CDR2 SFDVKD. Sequenced material: peripheral blood. The origin of this receptor is a man between 65 and 85 years old with active or convalescent COVID-19. The chain links TRBV24-1 to TRBJ2-5; D is ambiguous. The DNA for the CDR3 is TGTGCCACCAGTGATTTGGGGCCAAAGGAGACCCAGTACTTC. The encoded protein is CATSDLGPKETQYF.